The 29 T cell receptor beta chains reported below all come from one sample, sequenced in a study of CD8+CD57+ T cells in acquired aplastic anemia. The template used for profiling TCR beta VDJ and CDR3 was genomic DNA. From the reads, TCRdb called clonotypes with MiXCR, one entry per CDR3 protein. The sample consists of around 250,000 distinct CDR3 sequences, 70% to 85% of them appearing once. All patients picked for sequencing had shown, by flow cytometry, an expansion of CD8+CD57+ cells. Sequenced input: sorted CD4+, CD8+, or CD8+CD57+ T cells (not recorded which) from PBMCs. Every receptor here comes from a human donor with aplastic anemia.

Remarks on this clonotype: At one of its ends the junction is not consistent with the germline gene, which may arise from a read error. V gene TRBV2 combines with J gene TRBJ1-5; possible D gene TRBD1, 5 bases. The CDR3 has 12 amino acids. Germline V gives CDR1 SNHLY, CDR2 FYNNEI. CDR3 region: CASSSTNRQQQF. The CDR3 nucleotides are TGTGCCAGCAGCTCGACTAACAGACAGCAGCAGTTT.

The chain recombines TRBV5-1 with TRBJ2-2; D is unclear. Germline CDR1 reads SGHRS; CDR2 reads YFSETQ. V lost 0 bases and J 10 bases, leaving 13 bases between the germline ends. CDR3 length: 14 amino acids. DNA for the CDR3: TGCGCCAGCAGCTTGGGCGGAAACACTGAGGAGCTGTTTTTT. Translation gives CASSLGGNTEELFF.

The chain joins TRBV9 to TRBJ2-7; D remains ambiguous. This CDR3 spans 18 amino acids. Germline V lookup: CDR1 SGDLS, CDR2 YYNGEE. V dropped 1 base and J dropped 1 base, with 21 bases sitting between them. The DNA for the CDR3 is TGTGCCAGCAGCGTACACTTTGCCGGTACGCACCTTTCCTACGAGCAGTACGTC. It encodes CASSVHFAGTHLSYEQYV.

The chain combines TRBV7-2 with TRBJ2-5; D tentatively reads TRBD1 or TRBD2 (5 bases each). The CDR3 contains 15 residues. Between the trimmed V and J ends, which lost 5 bases and 9 bases, there was a span of 22 bases. Germline CDR1 and CDR2: SGHTA and FQGNSA. The CDR3, as DNA: TGTGCCAGCAGCACGGGCCAGGGACGTACGGTGGCCCAGTACTTC. Translated, it gives CASSTGQGRTVAQYF. The variable domain in full, completed from reference TRBV7-2 and TRBJ2-5, reads GAGVSQSPSNKVTEKGKDVELRCDPISGHTALYWYRQSLGQGLEFLIYFQGNSAPDKSGLPSDRFSAERTGGSVSTLTIQRTQQEDSAVYLCASSTGQGRTVAQYFGPGTRLLVL.

There are a few counts of this clonotype. V is TRBV7-8 and J is TRBJ2-7, with D possibly TRBD1 on 6 matching bases. Per germline, CDR1 SGHVS and CDR2 FQNEAQ. Trimming took off 3 bases at V and 1 base at J, with 22 bases between the two ends. The CDR3 runs 18 residues. CDR3 residues: CASSFQRDRTALSYEQYV. As DNA, the CDR3 is TGTGCCAGCAGCTTTCAGCGAGACCGGACAGCCCTTTCCTACGAGCAGTACGTC.

This clonotype was seen just once. The chain has TRBV7-2 and TRBJ2-5, with TRBD2 identical over 8 bases. The CDR3 totals 17 residues. After removal of 5 bases from V and 5 bases from J, the junction contained 16 bases not matched to a gene. Germline-derived CDR1 and CDR2 are SGHTA and FQGNSA. The CDR3 here is CASSQAGAADGGETQYF. Written as DNA, the CDR3 is TGTGCCAGCAGCCAAGCGGGAGCGGCCGATGGGGGGGAGACCCAGTACTTC.

This clonotype was seen a single time. The missing conserved phenylalanine or tryptophan at the end of this CDR3 makes a read error likely. No DNA is shown, since the ends of the CDR3 on it are uncertain; the CDR3 is the one TCRdb lists. The chain has TRBV19 and TRBJ1-6; TRBD1 reflects the table's D call only, with no check against the DNA. The CDR3 is 16 amino acids long, termini counted. From germline, CDR1 is LNHDA and CDR2 SQIVND (reference sequence). The CDR3 here is CASSMAKGGYNSHFFV.

The chain carries TRBV11-1 and TRBJ2-1, with 7 bases lining up with TRBD2. This CDR3 has 13 amino acids. The ends lost 8 bases at V and 7 bases at J; junction bases unmatched: 8. The V gene's germline CDR1 is SGHAT and CDR2 FQDESV (reference sequence). CDR3: CASRDAGENEQFF. The CDR3, as DNA: TGTGCCAGCCGTGATGCGGGGGAGAATGAGCAGTTCTTC.

The DNA of the CDR3 is TGTGCCAGCAGCGGGGTGGGGTGGGGGAACACTGAAGCTTTCTTT. It codes for CASSGVGWGNTEAFF. This rearrangement joins TRBV7-2 to TRBJ1-1, with D unresolved. V lost 5 bases and J lost 1, with 14 bases in between. CDR3 size: 15 residues. CDR1 SGHTA and CDR2 FQGNSA come from the germline V gene.

Worth noting for this clonotype: The missing conserved phenylalanine or tryptophan at the end of this CDR3 makes a read error likely. No DNA is shown, since the ends of the CDR3 on it are uncertain; the CDR3 is the one TCRdb lists. The chain couples TRBV7-6 to TRBJ2-3. Germline V gives CDR1 SGHVS, CDR2 FNYEAQ. The CDR3 is 12 residues long, ends included. CDR3 in amino acids: CASSVAPTDKHY.

This clonotype was counted once. This chain uses TRBV20-1 with TRBJ1-5; D is undetermined. Germline V gives CDR1 DFQATT, CDR2 SNEGSKA (reference sequence). The CDR3 covers 13 residues. With 5 bases removed from V and 3 bases from J, the gap between germline ends came to 11 bases. The CDR3 DNA reads TGCAGTGCTGACGCCCAGAACAATCAGCCCCAGCATTTT. Translating gives CSADAQNNQPQHF.

The chain recombines TRBV6-4 with TRBJ1-5, with D unclear. Trimming took 6 bases from V and 3 from J, leaving 24 bases between them. CDR1 MRHNA and CDR2 SNTAGT come from the germline V gene. The CDR3 runs 18 residues. The CDR3 bases are TGTGCCAGCAGGACACCGGGAACAAGCTTCATGAACAATCAGCCCCAGCATTTT. Protein sequence: CASRTPGTSFMNNQPQHF.

The gene calls are TRBV5-5 and TRBJ2-1; no clear D. V shed 1 base and J shed 8 bases, with 7 bases lying between them. Germline V gives CDR1 SGHKS, CDR2 YYEKEE (reference sequence). The CDR3 contains 12 residues. In DNA, the CDR3 is TGTGCCAGCAGCTTGTTAGACCATGAGCAGTTCTTC. It encodes CASSLLDHEQFF.

About this clonotype itself: The DNA is left out, because the CDR3 cannot be placed on it with certainty; the CDR3 is given as TCRdb lists it. The V call is TRBV20-1, the J call TRBJ1-1. Germline V lookup: CDR1 DFQATT, CDR2 SNEGSKA (reference sequence). The CDR3 totals 18 residues, both ends included. This CDR3 reads CCASSGGDRQGGNTEAFF.

The rearrangement links TRBV6-2 or TRBV6-3 to TRBJ1-6; possibly TRBD1 for D (6 bases). Trimming took off 5 bases at V and 10 bases at J, with 15 bases between the two ends. The CDR3 runs to 14 residues. Germline CDR1 reads MNHEY; CDR2 reads SVGEGT. For the CDR3, the DNA is TGTGCCAGCAGTATACGGACAGCGCAATCACCCCTCCACTTT. Its protein product is CASSIRTAQSPLHF.

The chain couples TRBV4-1 to TRBJ1-1; 9 bases are shared with TRBD1. The germline CDR1 and CDR2 sequences are MGHRA and YSYEKL. V shed 3 bases, J shed 10 bases, and the junction held 3 bases outside the gene matches. The CDR3 has 12 residues. CDR3 sequence: CASSHLQGAAFF. CDR3 sequence (DNA): TGCGCCAGCAGCCACCTACAGGGGGCAGCTTTCTTT.

The rearrangement joins TRBV2 to TRBJ1-5, with D maybe TRBD1 (5 bases). V was shortened by 4 bases and J by 2 bases, with 9 bases between the two germline ends. The CDR3 length is 14 residues. CDR1 and CDR2 from the germline V gene are SNHLY and FYNNEI. The chain's CDR3 is CASSALGGNQPQHF. The CDR3 nucleotides read TGTGCCAGCAGTGCGCTGGGGGGCAATCAGCCCCAGCATTTT.

On this clonotype itself: Here the CDR3 omits its conserved ending phenylalanine or tryptophan, so a read error is the likely source. It is unclear where the CDR3 begins or ends on the DNA, so no DNA is shown, and the CDR3 is as TCRdb lists it. The J gene is TRBJ1-2, the V gene TRBV7-9; the table's D call of TRBD1 was not tested on the DNA. CDR1 is SEHNR and CDR2 is FQNEAQ in the germline V gene (reference sequence). 13 amino acids form the CDR3, both terminal residues included. This CDR3 is CAGSLQGGARVKY.

Only a few counts were recorded for this clonotype. Here the CDR3 omits its conserved ending phenylalanine or tryptophan, so a read error is the likely source. The DNA is omitted, as the CDR3 cannot be located on it reliably, and the CDR3 follows TCRdb's listing. This chain joins TRBV7-9 and TRBJ2-3; the D call in the table, TRBD1, was not verified against the DNA. Germline loops: CDR1 SEHNR, CDR2 FQNEAQ (reference sequence). The CDR3 has 13 amino acids, counting both end residues. Here the CDR3 reads CASGDGGTDTQDV.

The V call is TRBV5-6, the J call TRBJ2-5; the D gene is possibly TRBD1 (7 bases). Trimming removed 1 base from V and 5 bases from J, with 18 bases in between. This CDR3 spans 16 amino acids. Germline V lookup: CDR1 SGHDT, CDR2 YYEEEE. For the CDR3, the DNA is TGTGCCAGCAGCTTGACGAGGGGGCGGGGTCAGGAGACCCAGTACTTC. Translating gives CASSLTRGRGQETQYF.

The rearrangement links TRBV10-3 to TRBJ1-2; 9 bases match TRBD1. Germline CDR1 is ENHRY and CDR2 is SYGVKD. This CDR3 is 16 amino acids long. Trimming took 5 bases from V and 5 from J; bases not matched to a gene: 12. This CDR3 is CAISRHQRQGGYGYTF. Written as DNA, the CDR3 is TGTGCCATCAGTCGCCACCAACGACAGGGGGGGTATGGCTACACCTTC.

This chain connects TRBV7-8 to TRBJ1-4; 10 bases are shared with TRBD1. This CDR3 contains 20 residues. The V gene's germline CDR1 is SGHVS and CDR2 FQNEAQ. The V gene end was trimmed by 4 bases and the J gene end by 2 bases; junction bases not matched to a gene: 16. The CDR3 DNA reads as TGTGCCAGCAGCTCTCATCCAGACGGGACAGGGGACCCCACTAATGAAAAACTGTTTTTT. It yields the protein CASSSHPDGTGDPTNEKLFF.

On this clonotype: No conserved phenylalanine or tryptophan is present at the end of the CDR3, so a read error is the likely explanation. It is unclear where the CDR3 begins or ends on the DNA, so no DNA is shown, and the CDR3 is as TCRdb lists it. The chain couples TRBV7-6 to TRBJ2-3; the DNA was not used to check the table's D call, TRBD1. Germline lookup yields CDR1 SGHVS and CDR2 FNYEAQ. Termini included, the CDR3 measures 13 amino acids. This CDR3 is CASSHGGGWNEQY.

The chain uses TRBV24-1 and TRBJ1-2; possible D gene TRBD1, 5 bases. Germline CDR1 is KGHDR and CDR2 is SFDVKD. V was clipped by 5 bases and J by 3 bases, with 15 bases between them. The CDR3 contains 15 residues. The CDR3 sequence is CATSARRREDYGYTF. CDR3 nucleotides: TGTGCCACCAGTGCTAGACGCAGGGAGGACTATGGCTACACCTTC.

Notes on this clonotype: Here the CDR3 omits its conserved ending phenylalanine or tryptophan, so a read error is the likely source. This rearrangement joins TRBV2 to TRBJ1-5; D is perhaps TRBD1 (6 bases). CDR1 SNHLY and CDR2 FYNNEI come from the germline V gene. The CDR3 extends over 16 amino acids. The CDR3: CASSRRGDPRNQLQHP. CDR3 DNA sequence: TGTGCCAGCAGTCGGAGGGGGGATCCCCGCAATCAGCTCCAGCATCCT.

This chain joins TRBV10-3 and TRBJ2-1, with unresolved D. Trimming removed 0 bases from V and 9 bases from J, with 12 bases in between. Germline assignment: CDR1 ENHRY and CDR2 SYGVKD. This CDR3 is 14 amino acids long. The CDR3 is CAISESAFSCEQFF. CDR3 DNA sequence: TGTGCCATCAGTGAGTCAGCTTTCTCCTGTGAGCAGTTCTTC.

The CDR3 nucleotides read TGTGCCAGCAGCTTTTCCCGCGAGGGACATTACGAGCAGTACTTC. Amino acid sequence: CASSFSREGHYEQYF. J is TRBJ2-7 and V is TRBV11-1, with a possible D match to TRBD1 (6 bases). The germline CDR1 and CDR2 sequences are SGHAT and FQDESV (reference sequence). The V and J ends lost 3 bases and 4 bases respectively, with 16 bases between them. CDR3 length equals 15 residues.

Details on this clonotype: Because the CDR3's place on the DNA is in doubt, the DNA is left out and the CDR3 is given as listed by TCRdb. The CDR3 here is CASSPWGAGANGHTF. The chain carries TRBV9 and TRBJ1-2; the table's D gene call, TRBD1, was not cross checked with the DNA. The CDR3 contains 15 residues when both ends are counted. The germline gives CDR1 SGDLS, CDR2 YYNGEE.

Ten or more counts support this clonotype. This may come from a read error, since a much larger clone is one base off. The gene calls are TRBV7-2 and TRBJ1-1, with 9 bases identical to TRBD1. With V trimmed by 3 bases and J by 1 base, 3 bases remained unmatched. From germline, CDR1 is SGHTA and CDR2 FQGNSA. The CDR3 runs to 15 residues. The CDR3 DNA follows: TGTGCCAGCAGCTTGGACAGGGGAGGGAACACTGAAGCTTTCTTT. This gives the protein CASSLDRGGNTEAFF.